Listed here are 13 T cell receptor beta chains from one sample, sequenced in a study of blood T cell repertoires in COVID-19. The data were produced by immunoSEQ multiplex PCR, yet TCRdb's version contains in-frame clones alone and is incomplete. The table has approximately 140,000 clones, roughly 80% seen once; the top ten hold approximately 9%. The sequencing input was peripheral blood. The receptors originated from a woman older than 75 in a cohort sampled during active or convalescent COVID-19.

The chain is built from TRBV7-2 and TRBJ2-7; 8 bases match TRBD2. V shed 7 bases, J shed 4 bases, and the junction held 12 bases outside the gene matches. Per germline, CDR1 SGHTA and CDR2 FQGNSA. The CDR3 has 15 residues. The CDR3 reads CASTYSAGGLYEQYF. CDR3 coding DNA: TGTGCCAGCACCTATAGTGCGGGGGGTTTGTACGAGCAGTACTTC. Full variable domain (rest looked up from reference TRBV7-2 and TRBJ2-7): GAGVSQSPSNKVTEKGKDVELRCDPISGHTALYWYRQSLGQGLEFLIYFQGNSAPDKSGLPSDRFSAERTGGSVSTLTIQRTQQEDSAVYLCASTYSAGGLYEQYFGPGTRLTVT.

On this clone: Within the sample, other DNA sequences also encode this same CDR3. J is TRBJ1-1 and V is TRBV15; D uncertain. The CDR3 totals 13 residues. V lost 1 base, J lost 0 bases, and 3 bases lay in between. CDR1 is LNHNV and CDR2 is YYDKDF in the germline V gene (reference sequence). The CDR3, as DNA: TGTGCCACCAGCAGAGGCGTGAACACTGAAGCTTTCTTT. Encoded protein: CATSRGVNTEAFF. Based on the CDR3 plus reference TRBV15 and TRBJ1-1, the full variable domain is DAMVIQNPRYQVTQFGKPVTLSCSQTLNHNVMYWYQQKSSQAPKLLFHYYDKDFNNEADTPDNFQSRRPNTSFCFLDIRSPGLGDTAMYLCATSRGVNTEAFFGQGTRLTVV.

The V call is TRBV6-6, the J call TRBJ2-5; TRBD2 is a possible D gene (6 bases). The ends were cut back, 6 bases at V and 2 bases at J, with 13 bases in the middle. CDR1 and CDR2 (germline): MNHNY, SVGAGI (reference sequence). The CDR3 has 14 residues. In DNA, the CDR3 is TGTGCCAGCAGGCAAGCGGGTACTCAAGAGACCCAGTACTTC. As protein: CASRQAGTQETQYF.

A single count supports this clone. CDR3 in amino acids: CASSQLGGASQPQHF. CDR3 nucleotides: TGTGCCAGCAGCCAGCTCGGGGGGGCTTCTCAGCCCCAGCATTTT. This chain connects TRBV4-2 to TRBJ1-5, with a tentative D call TRBD1 (6 bases). This CDR3 contains 15 residues. From germline, CDR1 is LGHNA and CDR2 YNFKEQ. V gave up 3 bases and J gave up 6 bases, with 15 bases separating them.

V gene TRBV6-2 or TRBV6-3 combines with J gene TRBJ1-4; 7 bases map to TRBD1. Germline V gene data show CDR1 as MNHEY and CDR2 as SVGEGT. The CDR3 is 15 amino acids. With 6 bases clipped from V and 4 bases from J, the junction kept 8 bases outside the gene matches. The CDR3 nucleotides read TGTGCCAGCAGCCCTGAGGGACAGAATAATGAAAAACTGTTTTTT. This gives the protein CASSPEGQNNEKLFF.

The chain combines TRBV7-9 with TRBJ1-2, with D possibly TRBD1 on 6 matching bases. CDR3 length equals 13 residues. V lost 2 bases and J lost 6, with 10 bases in between. Germline loops: CDR1 SEHNR, CDR2 FQNEAQ (reference sequence). The chain's CDR3 is CASSLLQGDGYTF. The CDR3, as DNA: TGTGCCAGCAGCTTACTACAGGGAGATGGCTACACCTTC. Combining the CDR3 with reference TRBV7-9 and TRBJ1-2 gives the whole variable domain DTGVSQNPRHKITKRGQNVTFRCDPISEHNRLYWYRQTLGQGPEFLTYFQNEAQLEKSRLLSDRFSAERPKGSFSTLEIQRTEQGDSAMYLCASSLLQGDGYTFGSGTRLTVV.

V gene TRBV30 combines with J gene TRBJ2-3; 8 bases are shared with TRBD2. The V and J ends lost 2 bases and 0 bases, in that order; junction bases with no gene match: 13. Germline assignment: CDR1 GTSNPN and CDR2 SVGIG (reference sequence). CDR3 length: 18 residues. Here the CDR3 DNA reads TGTGCCTGGAGTAAGCCGTACCTGGCGGGGGGAAGCACAGATACGCAGTATTTT. This translates into CAWSKPYLAGGSTDTQYF.

The chain uses TRBV2 and TRBJ2-7, with 9 positions matching TRBD1. The CDR3 covers 13 residues. Germline CDR1 is SNHLY and CDR2 is FYNNEI. Losses at the gene ends were 6 bases for V and 6 bases for J; bases not matched to a gene: 6. The CDR3 sequence is CASSRDRVSEQYV. The DNA of the CDR3 is TGTGCCAGCAGCCGGGACAGGGTTTCCGAGCAGTACGTC.

There are a few counts of this clone. The chain has TRBV21-1 and TRBJ1-5. TRBV21-1 is an annotated pseudogene. There are 16 residues in the CDR3. CDR3 sequence: CASSKGGGDRDQPQHF. The CDR3 DNA follows: TGTGCCAGCAGCAAAGGGGGAGGCGATCGGGATCAGCCCCAGCATTTT.

The chain combines TRBV19 with TRBJ2-1; tentatively, D is TRBD2 (6 bases). This CDR3 has 15 residues. V lost 7 bases and J lost 5, with 18 bases in between. Germline V CDR1 and CDR2: LNHDA, SQIVND (reference sequence). The CDR3 reads CASKSGSAGNNEQFF. CDR3 sequence (DNA): TGTGCCAGTAAGTCCGGGAGCGCTGGGAACAATGAGCAGTTCTTC.

The rearrangement links TRBV2 to TRBJ1-3, with D perhaps matching TRBD1 (5 bases). With 8 bases removed from V and 3 bases from J, the gap between germline ends came to 11 bases. Germline CDR1 reads SNHLY; CDR2 reads FYNNEI. CDR3 length: 13 amino acids. The CDR3 reads CASSRAHGNTIYF. The DNA for the CDR3 is TGTGCCAGCTCCAGGGCGCATGGAAACACCATATATTTT.

This clone was detected only a few times. The chain combines TRBV7-6 with TRBJ1-1, with 7 bases aligning to TRBD1. The CDR3 is 15 residues long. Germline CDR1 is SGHVS and CDR2 is FNYEAQ. Trimming at V came to 2 bases and at J to 1 base, leaving 4 bases not matched to a gene. The CDR3 reads CASSLFWTGNTEAFF. CDR3 bases: TGTGCCAGCAGCTTATTCTGGACAGGGAACACTGAAGCTTTCTTT.

This rearrangement joins TRBV10-2 to TRBJ1-5; 7 bases agree with TRBD1. Germline V gives CDR1 WSHSY, CDR2 SAAADI. J lost 3 bases, V lost 3 bases, and 2 bases had no gene match. The CDR3 length is 14 residues. DNA of the CDR3: TGCGCCAGCAGTGATGAGGGGGCCAATCAGCCCCAGCATTTT. Protein: CASSDEGANQPQHF.